This section outlines one TCR beta chain sequence together with its context. The data derive from a study of shared clonotypes between healthy human individuals. Clones were read by immunoSEQ multiplex PCR, and TCRdb kept only the in-frame ones, dropping some. The sample lists approximately 600,000 clones, 90% to 95% occurring once. Germline CDR1 MNHEY, CDR2 SMNVEV (reference sequence). Losses at the gene ends were 5 bases for V and 4 bases for J; bases not matched to a gene: 5. The CDR3 loop spans 14 amino acids. The naive CD8 population came from CD45RO-negative cells selected for CCR7, without terminally differentiated effector memory CD45RA+ cells.

This chain joins TRBV27 and TRBJ2-7; 10 nucleotides align to TRBD2. The sequence came from a woman aged 25 to 39 in good health. The sequenced sample consisted of naive CD8+ T cells sorted from blood. Here the CDR3 reads CASSPLAGVYEQYF. CDR3 bases: TGTGCCAGCAGTCCGCTAGCGGGAGTTTACGAGCAGTACTTC.